This T cell receptor beta chain was identified in a study of blood T cell repertoires in COVID-19. Across the study: The cDNA or gDNA used as material had been derived from T cells, B-cell-depleted T cells, or PBMCs.

J lost 7 bases, V lost 3 bases, and 9 bases had no gene match. Germline CDR1 is SGHNT and CDR2 is YENEEA. This CDR3 contains 14 residues. Generated by immunoSEQ multiplex PCR, the TCRdb table keeps only in-frame clones and is missing some. This table holds 200,000 to 300,000 clones, 88% found once. V and J are TRBV11-3 and TRBJ2-7; TRBD1 matches 7 bases. The clonotype originates from a human donor in a cohort sampled during active COVID-19. Source material: peripheral blood. CDR3 protein: CASSFRTGEGEQYF. In DNA form, the CDR3 reads TGTGCCAGCAGCTTCCGGACAGGCGAGGGGGAGCAGTACTTC.